This T cell receptor beta chain was captured in a study of T-cell reconstitution after alpha-beta-depleted transplantation in children. Study results and caveats: There were some patients whose high TCRbeta diversity at day 60 came from surviving recipient T cells and thymic progenitors. Hyperexpanded clones declined; after one year, newly produced T cells mostly supplied diversity.

Of note for this clonotype: The antigen is unknown.

The authors prepared the TCRbeta library with unique molecular identifiers. Using its own MiXCR run on the PCR reads, TCRdb lists one record per CDR3 protein. The sample shows fewer than 550,000 distinct CDR3 sequences, approximately 10% of them seen only once. Here the sequenced sample was PBMCs, mostly from graft donor cells, taken 180 days after TCRalphabeta/CD19-depleted stem cell transplant. The TCR was taken from a female patient aged 2 to 10 who had a stem cell transplant for aplastic anemia, so the T cells may come from the graft donor.

CDR3 sequence (DNA): TGCAGTGCCCAGACTAGCGGGAGCTCCTACAATGAGCAGTTCTTC. Its translation is CSAQTSGSSYNEQFF. V gene TRBV20-1 combines with J gene TRBJ2-1, with TRBD2 identical over 12 bases. Losses at the gene ends were 6 bases for V and 0 bases for J; bases not matched to a gene: 3. This CDR3 comprises 15 residues. Germline CDR1 reads DFQATT; CDR2 reads SNEGSKA (reference sequence).